This T cell receptor beta chain was observed in a study of shared clonotypes between healthy human individuals. The V and J ends lost 2 bases and 1 base, in that order; junction bases with no gene match: 2. The germline V gene encodes CDR1 SGHRS and CDR2 YFSETQ. This CDR3 region has 15 residues. Turning to this clone: Its antigen is still unknown.

The donors, all of them Caucasian adults, lived in Nashville, Tennessee. The CD4+ fraction was divided into a CD45RA+ naive subset and a CD45RA-negative memory subset. Sequenced by immunoSEQ multiplex PCR; TCRdb stores in-frame clones only, minus some. The sample lists 600,000 to 800,000 clones; around 70% were seen once. Whole-study results and caveats: Clonotype sharing among donors, it was expected, would be affected by sequencing depth. Richness estimates generally favored naive over memory subsets.

The chain joins TRBV5-1 to TRBJ2-2, with 7 nucleotides matching TRBD2. The sample was memory CD4+ T cells sorted from blood. Subset specified: CD45RA-negative fraction. The receptor was isolated from a young woman in good health. DNA for the CDR3: TGCGCCAGCAGCTTCGGGACTATGAACACCGGGGAGCTGTTTTTT. Translated, it gives CASSFGTMNTGELFF. The full variable domain, in which reference TRBV5-1 and TRBJ2-2 provide the parts outside the CDR3, is KAGVTQTPRYLIKTRGQQVTLSCSPISGHRSVSWYQQTPGQGLQFLFEYFSETQRNKGNFPGRFSGRQFSNSRSEMNVSTLELGDSALYLCASSFGTMNTGELFFGEGSRLTVL.